This TCR beta chain stems from a study of a mutant IDH1 vaccine in newly diagnosed glioma. The assay was immunoSEQ multiplex PCR, and TCRdb's table has in-frame clones only and misses some. There are around 29,000 clones in the sample; approximately 84% occur only once, and approximately 8.4% lies in the top ten. Documented time point: week 23, last vaccination. Each dose of the vaccine consisted of 300 ug of mutant IDH1 20-mer peptide, with topical imiquimod. This CDR3 is 15 amino acids long. The germline V and J ends were trimmed by 0 bases and 7 bases, with 12 bases remaining between them. Germline V gene data show CDR1 as SGHDN and CDR2 as FVKESK. This clone was counted once. The antigen is undetermined.

This specimen consisted of PBMCs, obtained from a glioma patient whose treatment included an IDH1 peptide vaccine. This receptor was taken from a woman younger than 35 with glioma. J is TRBJ2-2 and V is TRBV14; D gene unclear. The CDR3 nucleotides read TGTGCCAGCAGCCAAGAAACCGGGTCTTTCGGGGAGCTGTTTTTT. Translation: CASSQETGSFGELFF. The full variable domain, completed using reference TRBV14 and TRBJ2-2, is EAGVTQFPSHSVIEKGQTVTLRCDPISGHDNLYWYRRVMGKEIKFLLHFVKESKQDESGMPNNRFLAERTGGTYSTLKVQPAELEDSGVYFCASSQETGSFGELFFGEGSRLTVL.